These 5 T cell receptor beta chains were sequenced from one sample in a study of T cell responses to AZD1222 COVID-19 vaccine. The table came from immunoSEQ multiplex PCR; TCRdb's copy has only in-frame clones and leaves some out. Of 150,000 to 200,000 clones in the sample, approximately 92% were seen once. Sequences were derived from peripheral blood, sampled on day 0 of AZD1222 vaccination. The receptors were sampled from an adult in good health.

This clone has a single count. This sequence joins TRBV11-3 and TRBJ2-2; a weak D match, TRBD2 (5 bases). CDR3 size: 14 residues. Germline V gives CDR1 SGHNT, CDR2 YENEEA. V lost 4 bases to trimming and J lost 2 bases, with 8 bases between them. The CDR3 sequence: CASSSDYNTGELFF. DNA for the CDR3: TGTGCCAGCAGCTCTGACTACAACACCGGGGAGCTGTTTTTT.

The CDR3 sequence is CASSNGADTEAFF. The CDR3 region has the DNA TGTGCCAGCTCAAATGGGGCAGACACTGAAGCTTTCTTT. V usage is TRBV18 and J usage is TRBJ1-1; TRBD1 is a possible D gene (5 bases). The length of the CDR3 is 13 residues. The V gene's germline CDR1 is KGHSH and CDR2 LQKENI. Trimming stripped 5 bases from V and 3 bases from J, with 10 bases between.

This clone was seen once. V is TRBV28 and J is TRBJ1-2; no clear D. The CDR3 totals 16 residues. V lost 7 bases, J lost 3 bases, and 21 bases lay in between. CDR1 and CDR2 (germline): MDHEN, SYDVKM. In DNA form, the CDR3 reads TGTGCCAGCAAGACCGAACTCGGGGATGGCTACTATGGCTACACCTTC. Its protein product is CASKTELGDGYYGYTF.

This chain links TRBV9 with TRBJ1-6; unclear D gene. The CDR3 contains 14 residues. V was cut by 3 bases and J by 5 bases, with 9 bases left in between. Germline assignment: CDR1 SGDLS and CDR2 YYNGEE. The CDR3 spells CASSEDGDNSPLHF. CDR3 sequence (DNA): TGTGCCAGCAGCGAGGACGGAGATAATTCACCCCTCCACTTT.

V is TRBV6-2 or TRBV6-3 and J is TRBJ2-7; D is unresolved. The V end lost 6 bases, the J end lost 2 bases, and 11 bases lay between the germline ends. The CDR3 sequence is 13 residues long. CDR1 MNHEY and CDR2 SVGEGT come from the germline V gene. CDR3 DNA: TGTGCCAGCAGCGTGACACCCGCCTACGAGCAGTACGTC. Amino acid sequence: CASSVTPAYEQYV.